This passage covers 10 T cell receptor beta chains from one sample sequenced in a study of technical replicates of blood from several donors. Clones were read by immunoSEQ multiplex PCR, and TCRdb kept only the in-frame ones, dropping some. The repertoire includes 64,000 or so clones, around 97% of them detected once, and approximately 0.2% sits in the top ten. Specimen: T cells isolated from PBMCs. These receptors all come from a human donor in good health.

The V call is TRBV6-5, the J call TRBJ1-2, with D perhaps matching TRBD1 (5 bases). Germline lookup yields CDR1 MNHEY and CDR2 SVGAGI. The CDR3 length is 13 residues. Trimming pared 6 bases from V and 8 bases from J, leaving 16 bases between. CDR3 coding DNA: TGTGCCAGCAGCTCGTCTCAGGGAGGCGGCTACACCTTC. Protein: CASSSSQGGGYTF.

The chain uses TRBV2 and TRBJ1-2, with D unclear. Trimming took off 3 bases at V and 4 bases at J, with 6 bases between the two ends. CDR1 is SNHLY, CDR2 FYNNEI, per germline. CDR3 size: 12 residues. CDR3 DNA: TGTGCCAGCAGTGATGAGTTCTATGGCTACACCTTC. Amino acids: CASSDEFYGYTF.

J is TRBJ2-1 and V is TRBV2; 15 nucleotides match TRBD2. This CDR3 spans 18 amino acids. V lost 3 bases and J lost 1; bases outside the gene matches: 4. Germline V CDR1 and CDR2: SNHLY, FYNNEI. CDR3 loop: CASSDGTSGGLSYNEQFF. For the CDR3, the DNA is TGTGCCAGCAGTGATGGGACTAGCGGGGGGTTGTCCTACAATGAGCAGTTCTTC.

This chain connects TRBV11-2 to TRBJ2-5; TRBD1 agrees at 8 bases. V trimming: 4 bases; J trimming: 5 bases; junction bases outside the gene matches: 6. Germline CDR1 reads SGHAT; CDR2 reads FQNNGV. The CDR3 covers 14 residues. CDR3 DNA sequence: TGTGCCAGCAGCTCCCGGGACAGGCACGAGACCCAGTACTTC. Protein sequence: CASSSRDRHETQYF. The full variable domain, completed using reference TRBV11-2 and TRBJ2-5, is EAGVAQSPRYKIIEKRQSVAFWCNPISGHATLYWYQQILGQGPKLLIQFQNNGVVDDSQLPKDRFSAERLKGVDSTLKIQPAKLEDSAVYLCASSSRDRHETQYFGPGTRLLVL.

V and J are TRBV28 and TRBJ1-1; 7 bases are a match to TRBD1. With V trimmed by 6 bases and J by 4 bases, 11 bases remained unmatched. The CDR3 is made up of 15 amino acids. Germline assignment: CDR1 MDHEN and CDR2 SYDVKM. In nucleotides, the CDR3 is TGTGCCAGCAGATCTACTAGGGGGCGCTCCACTGAAGCTTTCTTT. Residues: CASRSTRGRSTEAFF. Drawing the rest from reference TRBV28 and TRBJ1-1, the complete variable domain is DVKVTQSSRYLVKRTGEKVFLECVQDMDHENMFWYRQDPGLGLRLIYFSYDVKMKEKGDIPEGYSVSREKKERFSLILESASTNQTSMYLCASRSTRGRSTEAFFGQGTRLTVV.

The chain has TRBV19 and TRBJ1-4, with D possibly being TRBD1 (5 bases). The CDR3 has 14 residues. CDR1 is LNHDA, CDR2 SQIVND, per germline (reference sequence). Trimming left V 9 bases short and J 7 bases short, with 18 bases between. CDR3 residues: CASSPPGVGEKLFF. CDR3 DNA: TGTGCCAGCTCCCCCCCGGGGGTAGGTGAAAAACTGTTTTTT.

J is TRBJ1-1 and V is TRBV5-1, with 7 positions matching TRBD1. The CDR3 totals 13 residues. Losses at the gene ends were 6 bases for V and 1 base for J; bases not matched to a gene: 3. CDR1 SGHRS and CDR2 YFSETQ come from the germline V gene. The CDR3 DNA is TGCGCCAGCACGGGACAGTCGAACACTGAAGCTTTCTTT. Translated, it gives CASTGQSNTEAFF.

The chain carries TRBV6-5 and TRBJ2-7; TRBD1 agrees at 7 bases. Trimming removed 3 bases from V and 4 bases from J; junction bases left unmatched: 3. Germline loops: CDR1 MNHEY, CDR2 SVGAGI. CDR3 length equals 13 residues. CDR3 amino acids: CASSYRGRYEQYF. CDR3 DNA sequence: TGTGCCAGCAGTTATAGGGGGCGTTACGAGCAGTACTTC.

The chain recombines TRBV12-5 with TRBJ2-7; a weak D match, TRBD1 (6 bases). Germline CDR1 is LGHNT and CDR2 is FRNRAP. Trimming took off 6 bases at V and 6 bases at J, with 18 bases between the two ends. This CDR3 comprises 14 residues. CDR3 sequence: CASGEQGTRSEQYF. The CDR3 DNA reads TGTGCTAGTGGGGAACAGGGAACTCGGTCCGAGCAGTACTTC.

The gene calls are TRBV5-8 and TRBJ2-7; TRBD1 aligns across 7 bases. This CDR3 region has 16 residues. V shed 0 bases, J shed 2 bases, and the junction held 8 bases outside the gene matches. Looked up from germline, CDR1 is SGHTS and CDR2 is YDEGEE. CDR3 protein: CASSLVGDSRPYEQYF. The CDR3 bases are TGTGCCAGCAGCTTGGTTGGGGACAGTCGACCCTACGAGCAGTACTTC.